These 27 T cell receptor beta chains were all obtained from the same sample, sequenced in a study of cytomegalovirus exposure and HLA in healthy donors. Vbeta (60) and Jbeta (13) primers were used in the PCR. Repertoires were generated with immunoSEQ multiplex PCR, while TCRdb's copy carries only in-frame clones and drops some. Of roughly 150,000 clones in the sample, approximately 71% were seen once. The sequencing input was PBMCs. The receptors here all came from a woman aged 18-30 years in good health and CMV-seropositive.

The sample holds one count of this clone. The chain links TRBV5-4 to TRBJ1-2, with unresolved D. Germline CDR1 and CDR2: SGHNT and YYREEE (reference sequence). CDR3 length equals 13 residues. V shed 3 bases and J shed 8 bases, with 14 bases lying between them. The CDR3 nucleotides read TGTGCCAGCAGCTACGGGGTTAATGGAGGCTACACCTTC. It specifies CASSYGVNGGYTF.

This clone appeared a few times. The chain employs TRBV18 and TRBJ1-5; unclear D gene. Germline assignment: CDR1 KGHSH and CDR2 LQKENI. V shed 3 bases and J shed 2 bases, with 8 bases lying between them. This CDR3 is 14 amino acids long. The CDR3 nucleotides read TGTGCCAGCTCACCCCCCAGCGGCAATCAGCCCCAGCATTTT. Encoded protein: CASSPPSGNQPQHF.

Here the CDR3 DNA reads TGTGCCAGTAGTATAGGGGGACTCCTCCAAGAGACCCAGTACTTC. Translating gives CASSIGGLLQETQYF. This rearrangement joins TRBV19 to TRBJ2-5; D perhaps matches TRBD2 (6 bases). The germline gives CDR1 LNHDA, CDR2 SQIVND (reference sequence). The CDR3 runs 15 residues. Between the trimmed V and J ends, which lost 1 base and 1 base, there was a span of 10 bases.

This rearrangement joins TRBV27 to TRBJ1-2; 7 nucleotides align to TRBD1. The junction had 10 bases not matched to a gene; V was cut back by 4 bases and J by 8 bases. Germline V gene lookup returns CDR1 MNHEY and CDR2 SMNVEV (reference sequence). The CDR3 spans 14 residues. The CDR3 region has the DNA TGTGCCAGCAGTTCGGGACAGCGAGAAAGAGGCTACACCTTC. This translates into CASSSGQRERGYTF.

The chain combines TRBV19 with TRBJ1-4; 7 bases agree with TRBD1. Germline V CDR1 and CDR2: LNHDA, SQIVND (reference sequence). V shed 4 bases, J shed 4 bases, and the junction held 9 bases outside the gene matches. The CDR3 length is 16 residues. CDR3 nucleotide sequence: TGTGCCAGTAGTACTTCGCAGGGGACAGTTAATGAAAAACTGTTTTTT. Encoded protein: CASSTSQGTVNEKLFF. The variable domain in full, with the rest retrieved from reference TRBV19 and TRBJ1-4, is DGGITQSPKYLFRKEGQNVTLSCEQNLNHDAMYWYRQDPGQGLRLIYYSQIVNDFQKGDIAEGYSVSREKKESFPLTVTSAQKNPTAFYLCASSTSQGTVNEKLFFGSGTQLSVL.

This rearrangement joins TRBV2 to TRBJ1-3; D is perhaps TRBD1 (5 bases). Trimming shortened V by 6 bases and J by 1 base, and 13 bases separated the two germline ends. Germline V lookup: CDR1 SNHLY, CDR2 FYNNEI. The CDR3 consists of 15 residues. CDR3 in amino acids: CASRETGTSGNTIYF. The DNA for the CDR3 is TGTGCCAGCAGGGAGACCGGGACTTCTGGAAACACCATATATTTT. Based on the CDR3 plus reference TRBV2 and TRBJ1-3, the full variable domain is EPEVTQTPSHQVTQMGQEVILRCVPISNHLYFYWYRQILGQKVEFLVSFYNNEISEKSEIFDDQFSVERPDGSNFTLKIRSTKLEDSAMYFCASRETGTSGNTIYFGEGSWLTVV.

J is TRBJ1-3 and V is TRBV5-5; a weak D match, TRBD1 (5 bases). Germline assignment: CDR1 SGHKS and CDR2 YYEKEE (reference sequence). The CDR3 runs to 16 residues. V lost 6 bases and J 0 bases, leaving 16 bases between the germline ends. CDR3 loop: CASTRGIGDSGNTIYF. For the CDR3, the DNA is TGTGCCAGCACCCGTGGGATAGGGGACTCTGGAAACACCATATATTTT.

V and J are TRBV4-1 and TRBJ2-7, with 10 positions matching TRBD1. The ends lost 5 bases at V and 5 bases at J; junction bases unmatched: 9. The CDR3 extends over 15 amino acids. Per germline, CDR1 MGHRA and CDR2 YSYEKL. For the CDR3, the DNA is TGCGCCAGCAGCTCTCCCGGGACAGGGGTAGACGAGCAGTACTTC. Its protein product is CASSSPGTGVDEQYF.

CDR3 bases: TGTGCCAGCAGCCTACGGGGGGGGTCCAACACAGATACGCAGTATTTT. It is translated as CASSLRGGSNTDTQYF. This chain uses TRBV11-2 with TRBJ2-3, with TRBD2 matching 8 bases. Per the germline V gene, CDR1 is SGHAT and CDR2 is FQNNGV. The CDR3 is made up of 16 amino acids. Trimming removed 5 bases from V and 2 bases from J; junction bases left unmatched: 9.

The genes are TRBV7-3 and TRBJ2-3; 13 nucleotides agree with TRBD2. After removal of 5 bases from V and 1 base from J, the junction contained 3 bases not matched to a gene. The CDR3 is 16 residues long. CDR1 and CDR2 (germline): SGHTA, FQGTGA. As DNA, the CDR3 is TGTGCCAGCAGCCCGGGGACTAGCGGGGGCACAGATACGCAGTATTTT. This encodes CASSPGTSGGTDTQYF.

V usage is TRBV5-1 and J usage is TRBJ2-1, with TRBD1 matching 9 bases. CDR3 size: 13 residues. The junction had 8 bases not matched to a gene; V was cut back by 0 bases and J by 16 bases. Germline CDR1 is SGHRS and CDR2 is YFSETQ. The CDR3 nucleotides are TGCGCCAGCAGCTTGGGGGACAGGGCCATTGACTTCTTC. Amino acids: CASSLGDRAIDFF.

The gene calls are TRBV28 and TRBJ1-3; D remains unclear. The CDR3 contains 12 residues. Germline assignment: CDR1 MDHEN and CDR2 SYDVKM. V was shortened by 3 bases and J by 2 bases, with 2 bases between the two germline ends. The DNA of the CDR3 is TGTGCCAGCAGTTTTACTGGAAACACCATATATTTT. Residues: CASSFTGNTIYF. The variable domain in full, with the rest retrieved from reference TRBV28 and TRBJ1-3, is DVKVTQSSRYLVKRTGEKVFLECVQDMDHENMFWYRQDPGLGLRLIYFSYDVKMKEKGDIPEGYSVSREKKERFSLILESASTNQTSMYLCASSFTGNTIYFGEGSWLTVV.

As for this clone: The junction departs from the called germline gene at one end, perhaps through a read error. Other nucleotide sequences in the sample specify the same CDR3. V gene TRBV30 combines with J gene TRBJ1-2; 9 bases agree with TRBD1. CDR3 length: 13 residues. The germline V gene has CDR1 GTSNPN and CDR2 SVGIG (reference sequence). CDR3 DNA: TGCGCCTGGAATACCGGGACAGGGTTTGGCTACACCTTC. Translated: CAWNTGTGFGYTF. Looking up the rest from reference TRBV30 and TRBJ1-2 gives the full variable domain: SQTIHQWPATLVQPVGSPLSLECTVEGTSNPNLYWYRQAAGRGLQLLFYSVGIGQISSEVPQNLSASRPQDRQFILSSKKLLLSDSGFYLCAWNTGTGFGYTFGSGTRLTVV.

The genes are TRBV7-9 and TRBJ1-4; D not certain. Deletions cut 6 bases from V and 8 bases from J, with 13 bases between. From germline, CDR1 is SEHNR and CDR2 FQNEAQ (reference sequence). This CDR3 has 13 residues. The CDR3 loop reads CASSIEPGEKLFF. The CDR3 region has the DNA TGTGCCAGCAGTATTGAGCCGGGAGAAAAACTGTTTTTT.

The genes are TRBV19 and TRBJ2-2, with a tentative D call TRBD1 (7 bases). Trimming left V 5 bases short and J 1 base short, with 11 bases between. The CDR3 has 15 amino acids. Germline V gene lookup returns CDR1 LNHDA and CDR2 SQIVND (reference sequence). CDR3 loop: CASSWQGGNTGELFF. The CDR3 DNA follows: TGTGCCAGTAGTTGGCAGGGGGGGAACACCGGGGAGCTGTTTTTT.

V is TRBV30 and J is TRBJ2-3; tentative D call: TRBD2 (7 bases). This CDR3 comprises 15 residues. From germline, CDR1 is GTSNPN and CDR2 SVGIG (reference sequence). Trimming left V 5 bases short and J 6 bases short, with 21 bases between. The CDR3 coding sequence is TGTGCCTGGGGGGGTTATGGGGGGGCCCCTGATACGCAGTATTTT. This gives the protein CAWGGYGGAPDTQYF.

V and J are TRBV10-3 and TRBJ1-1, with D possibly matching TRBD1 (5 bases). This CDR3 is 17 amino acids long. Trimming took 0 bases from V and 0 from J, leaving 14 bases between them. Germline values: CDR1 ENHRY, CDR2 SYGVKD. CDR3 in DNA: TGTGCCATCAGTGAGTCTAGGCAGGGCGGGATGAACACTGAAGCTTTCTTT. Its translation is CAISESRQGGMNTEAFF.

The gene calls are TRBV6-4 and TRBJ2-2, with 8 bases identical to TRBD1. The germline V gene has CDR1 MRHNA and CDR2 SNTAGT. The length of the CDR3 is 14 residues. The junction had 4 bases not matched to a gene; V was cut back by 6 bases and J by 4 bases. The CDR3 region is CASRETGVTGELFF. CDR3 bases: TGTGCCAGCAGGGAGACAGGGGTCACCGGGGAGCTGTTTTTT.

The chain combines TRBV2 with TRBJ1-6; possibly TRBD1 for D (6 bases). The CDR3 is 14 amino acids. CDR1 SNHLY and CDR2 FYNNEI come from the germline V gene. V was pared by 6 bases and J by 10 bases, with 16 bases between. The CDR3, as DNA: TGTGCCAGCAGCTTGACAGGTCCAATGTCACCCCTCCACTTT. It specifies CASSLTGPMSPLHF.

This clone appeared a few times. Relative to the germline gene, one junction end is altered; a read error may explain this. The genes are TRBV7-9 and TRBJ2-7; TRBD1 matches at 9 bases. Germline V gene lookup returns CDR1 SEHNR and CDR2 FQNEAQ (reference sequence). This CDR3 region has 14 residues. In nucleotides, the CDR3 is TGTTCCAGCAGCACCGGGACAGGGTCCTACGAGCAGTACTTC. Amino acids: CSSSTGTGSYEQYF.

This clone was recorded once. The chain combines TRBV11-2 with TRBJ1-5; the D gene is possibly TRBD1 (5 bases). Germline V CDR1 and CDR2: SGHAT, FQNNGV. V dropped 2 bases and J dropped 7 bases, with 12 bases sitting between them. There are 14 residues in the CDR3. CDR3 DNA: TGTGCCAGCAGCTTAAGCGGGGCAGGACAGCCCCAGCATTTT. Protein product: CASSLSGAGQPQHF.

This chain uses TRBV5-1 with TRBJ2-6, with D unclear. Trimming stripped 2 bases from V and 0 bases from J, with 12 bases between. CDR1 SGHRS and CDR2 YFSETQ come from the germline V gene. There are 17 residues in the CDR3. CDR3 loop: CASSFPSYSSGANVLTF. The CDR3 DNA is TGCGCCAGCAGCTTCCCCTCCTACAGCTCTGGGGCCAACGTCCTGACTTTC.

V and J are TRBV27 and TRBJ1-2, with a weak D call TRBD1 (6 bases). Per germline, CDR1 MNHEY and CDR2 SMNVEV (reference sequence). V was trimmed by 3 bases and J by 6 bases, leaving 11 bases between them. The CDR3 is made up of 13 amino acids. Written as DNA, the CDR3 is TGTGCCAGCAGTTTCAGGGGTTTCCATGGCTACACCTTC. This sequence encodes CASSFRGFHGYTF.

This chain links TRBV5-6 with TRBJ2-3; 8 nucleotides agree with TRBD1. The CDR3 extends over 16 amino acids. V trimming: 4 bases; J trimming: 1 base; junction bases outside the gene matches: 8. Germline-derived CDR1 and CDR2 are SGHDT and YYEEEE. The CDR3 here is CASSPPTGAGTDTQYF. CDR3 coding DNA: TGTGCCAGCAGCCCCCCGACAGGGGCTGGCACAGATACGCAGTATTTT.

The rearrangement joins TRBV11-1 to TRBJ2-7; TRBD1 matches 8 bases. Losses at the gene ends were 6 bases for V and 0 bases for J; bases not matched to a gene: 4. The CDR3 is 14 residues long. Per germline, CDR1 SGHAT and CDR2 FQDESV (reference sequence). CDR3 residues: CASRDRATSYEQYF. CDR3 bases: TGTGCCAGCAGGGACAGGGCGACCTCCTACGAGCAGTACTTC.

This clone has only a few counts. The chain is built from TRBV19 and TRBJ1-4, with TRBD1 identical over 9 bases. CDR1 is LNHDA and CDR2 is SQIVND in the germline V gene (reference sequence). The CDR3 covers 16 residues. J lost 7 bases, V lost 4 bases, and 10 bases had no gene match. The CDR3: CASSRGTGGAFEKLFF. The DNA for the CDR3 is TGTGCCAGTAGTAGGGGAACAGGGGGCGCGTTTGAAAAACTGTTTTTT.

This rearrangement joins TRBV6-1 to TRBJ1-5; TRBD1 might be the D (6 bases). Per the germline V gene, CDR1 is MNHNS and CDR2 is SASEGT. Trimming stripped 6 bases from V and 5 bases from J, with 11 bases between. The CDR3 runs 13 residues. CDR3 nucleotide sequence: TGTGCCAGCAGGGCACAGGGAGATCAGCCCCAGCATTTT. Translated, it gives CASRAQGDQPQHF.